This TCR beta chain was found in a study of T cells in Graves' hyperthyroidism and ophthalmopathy. The wider study: Upon initial diagnosis and before any treatment, peripheral blood was collected. Broader study findings: In blood, most of the thyroid clonotypes expanded above 0.001 were also present. Median prediction lead before ophthalmopathy onset was about 6.3 months with the model.

Investigators excluded patients with uncontrolled infection, other autoimmune disease, pregnancy or lactation. Amplification of TCR beta CDR3 regions was performed using RNA transcripts as template. HTBI primers drove first-round RT-PCR of the TCR CDR3. Each CDR3 protein is one row after TCRdb ran MiXCR on the multiplex PCR reads. The sample contains about 460,000 distinct CDR3 sequences, approximately 23% of which appear only once. Per germline, CDR1 SGDLS and CDR2 YYNGEE. This CDR3 comprises 16 residues. With 4 bases removed from V and 4 bases from J, the gap between germline ends came to 18 bases. As concerns this clonotype: What it recognizes is unknown.

This receptor was obtained from a woman aged 70-85 years with Graves' ophthalmopathy. This chain connects TRBV9 to TRBJ2-1; tentatively, D is TRBD2 (7 bases). The sample comprised blood. This CDR3 is CASSLGGAIRYNEQFF. CDR3 nucleotide sequence: TGTGCCAGCAGCCTGGGGGGGGCAATCAGGTACAATGAGCAGTTCTTC.